This T cell receptor (beta chain) stems from a study of blood T cell repertoires in COVID-19. The repertoire was sequenced with immunoSEQ multiplex PCR; TCRdb's copy has only in-frame clones and lacks some. The sample holds some 200,000 clones; 92% are singletons and the top ten take around 1.2%. The CDR3 contains 16 residues. Germline V gives CDR1 LNHDA, CDR2 SQIVND (reference sequence). Trimming stripped 6 bases from V and 0 bases from J, with 15 bases between. The specimen was peripheral blood. This TCR was recovered from a man aged 25 to 40 with acute or convalescent COVID-19. This chain uses TRBV19 with TRBJ2-1; tentative D call: TRBD2 (5 bases). CDR3 loop: CASRPDSFSSYNEQFF. The CDR3 DNA reads as TGTGCCAGTAGGCCGGACTCATTTAGCTCCTACAATGAGCAGTTCTTC.